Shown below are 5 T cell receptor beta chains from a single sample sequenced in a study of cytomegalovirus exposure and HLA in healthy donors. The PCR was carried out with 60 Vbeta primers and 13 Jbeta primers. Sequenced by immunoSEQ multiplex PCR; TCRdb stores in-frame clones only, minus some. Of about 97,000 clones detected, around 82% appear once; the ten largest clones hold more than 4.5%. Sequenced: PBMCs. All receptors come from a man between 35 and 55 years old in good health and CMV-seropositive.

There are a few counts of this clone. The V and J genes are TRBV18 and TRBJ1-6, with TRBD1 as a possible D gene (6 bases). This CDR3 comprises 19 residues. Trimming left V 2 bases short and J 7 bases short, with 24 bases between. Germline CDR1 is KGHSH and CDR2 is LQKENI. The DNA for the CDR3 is TGTGCCAGCTCACCATACGGGGGGCAGCTCGGCGCGAGGAATTCACCCCTCCACTTT. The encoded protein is CASSPYGGQLGARNSPLHF.

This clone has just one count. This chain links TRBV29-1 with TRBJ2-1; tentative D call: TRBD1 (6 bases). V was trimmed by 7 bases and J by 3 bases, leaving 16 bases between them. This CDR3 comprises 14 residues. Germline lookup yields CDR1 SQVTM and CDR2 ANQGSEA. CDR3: CSETDSEIYNEQFF. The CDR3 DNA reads TGCAGCGAAACGGACAGCGAGATCTACAATGAGCAGTTCTTC.

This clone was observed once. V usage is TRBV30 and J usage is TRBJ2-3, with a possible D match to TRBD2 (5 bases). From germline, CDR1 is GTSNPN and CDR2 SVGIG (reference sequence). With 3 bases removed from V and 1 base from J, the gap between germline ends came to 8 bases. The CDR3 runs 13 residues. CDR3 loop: CAWSGVGTDTQYF. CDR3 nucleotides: TGTGCCTGGAGCGGGGTGGGCACAGATACGCAGTATTTT.

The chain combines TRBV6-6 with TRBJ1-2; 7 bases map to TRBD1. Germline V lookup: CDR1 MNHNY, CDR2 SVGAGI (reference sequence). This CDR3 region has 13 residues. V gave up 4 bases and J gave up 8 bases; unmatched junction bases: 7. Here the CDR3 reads CASSLQGTLGYTF. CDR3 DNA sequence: TGTGCCAGCAGTTTACAGGGGACGCTGGGCTACACCTTC.

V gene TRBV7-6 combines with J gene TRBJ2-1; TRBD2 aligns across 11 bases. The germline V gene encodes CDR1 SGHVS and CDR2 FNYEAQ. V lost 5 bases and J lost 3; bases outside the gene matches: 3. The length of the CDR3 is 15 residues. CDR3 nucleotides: TGTGCCAGCAGCCAAACTAGCGGGGGCTACAATGAGCAGTTCTTC. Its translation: CASSQTSGGYNEQFF.